The 27 T cell receptor beta chains in this list originate from one sample, sequenced in a study of brain T cells in children with intractable seizures. Sequenced by immunoSEQ multiplex PCR; TCRdb stores in-frame clones only, minus some. The sample contains 340,000 or so clones, more than 85% of which appear only once. The time point is: blood from clinic visit 5 months post-surgery; TSC patient then seizure free. The specimen was peripheral blood, collected around 5 months after surgery. The receptors shown here come from a boy younger than two with tuberous sclerosis and intractable seizures.

V usage is TRBV25-1 and J usage is TRBJ1-6; D is unresolved. The CDR3 consists of 15 residues. Germline CDR1 and CDR2: MGHDK and SYGVNS. Deletions cut 0 bases from V and 7 bases from J, with 10 bases between. CDR3 coding DNA: TGTGCCAGCAGTGAATATGGGCTCGGGAATTCACCCCTCCACTTT. It yields the protein CASSEYGLGNSPLHF.

The CDR3 nucleotides read TGTGCCAGCAGCCCGACAGGGGCGAGCTACGAGCAGTACTTC. It translates to CASSPTGASYEQYF. The chain employs TRBV7-3 and TRBJ2-7; 8 bases match TRBD1. The germline CDR1 and CDR2 sequences are SGHTA and FQGTGA. V was clipped by 5 bases and J by 3 bases; unmatched bases: 6. The CDR3 loop spans 14 amino acids.

Only one count was recorded for this clone. The genes are TRBV19 and TRBJ2-7; D is possibly TRBD1 (6 bases). The CDR3 totals 11 residues. Germline CDR1 LNHDA, CDR2 SQIVND (reference sequence). The V end lost 9 bases, the J end lost 4 bases, and 10 bases lay between the germline ends. The CDR3 region has the DNA TGTGCCAGCAGGGGCGGATACGAGCAGTACTTC. It translates to CASRGGYEQYF.

This clone occurred a few times. The V and J genes are TRBV6-6 and TRBJ1-1; D unresolved. Germline V gene sequence: CDR1 MNHNY, CDR2 SVGAGI (reference sequence). CDR3 length: 12 amino acids. Trimming pared 0 bases from V and 1 base from J, leaving 0 bases between. CDR3 bases: TGTGCCAGCAGTTACTCGAACACTGAAGCTTTCTTT. The encoded protein is CASSYSNTEAFF.

V gene TRBV27 combines with J gene TRBJ1-5; the match to TRBD1 covers 7 bases. The CDR3 has 13 amino acids. CDR1 MNHEY and CDR2 SMNVEV come from the germline V gene (reference sequence). V trimming: 6 bases; J trimming: 6 bases; junction bases outside the gene matches: 5. In DNA form, the CDR3 reads TGTGCCAGCAGCCTGACAGGGTTTCAGCCCCAGCATTTT. Residues: CASSLTGFQPQHF.

The chain combines TRBV2 with TRBJ1-2; tentatively, D is TRBD1 (6 bases). CDR3 length equals 11 residues. Germline values: CDR1 SNHLY, CDR2 FYNNEI. The V end was cut by 9 bases, the J end by 8 bases, with 13 bases between. The CDR3 DNA is TGTGCCAGGCCAGGGGCGGGCGGCTACACCTTC. It is translated as CARPGAGGYTF.

The chain is built from TRBV27 and TRBJ2-3; D call uncertain. Germline assignment: CDR1 MNHEY and CDR2 SMNVEV (reference sequence). Trimming shortened V by 1 base and J by 1 base, and 9 bases separated the two germline ends. The CDR3 spans 15 residues. CDR3 bases: TGTGCCAGCAGTTTATTACAGTCGGGCACAGATACGCAGTATTTT. As protein: CASSLLQSGTDTQYF.

This rearrangement joins TRBV6-5 to TRBJ2-1; tentative D call: TRBD1 (5 bases). The CDR3 spans 15 residues. V was shortened by 2 bases and J by 12 bases, with 20 bases between the two germline ends. Germline V gene data show CDR1 as MNHEY and CDR2 as SVGAGI. The CDR3 DNA is TGTGCCAGCAGTTACGGGGCCGTGACCCCTTCCCGGCAGTTCTTC. Translation gives CASSYGAVTPSRQFF.

The rearrangement uses TRBV4-1 and TRBJ1-1, with D perhaps matching TRBD1 (5 bases). With 1 base removed from V and 9 bases from J, the gap between germline ends came to 18 bases. Germline CDR1 and CDR2: MGHRA and YSYEKL. There are 15 residues in the CDR3. The CDR3 spells CASSQGDGRVNKAFF. CDR3 nucleotide sequence: TGCGCCAGCAGCCAAGGGGACGGTAGGGTGAACAAAGCTTTCTTT.

V gene TRBV3-1 (or the pseudogene TRBV3-2) combines with J gene TRBJ2-1, with 8 bases identical to TRBD2. V trimming: 4 bases; J trimming: 4 bases; junction bases outside the gene matches: 9. CDR1 and CDR2 from the germline V gene are LGHDT and YNNKEL (reference sequence). CDR3 length: 16 amino acids. The CDR3 spells CASSLRTSRSYNEQFF. The CDR3 nucleotides read TGTGCCAGCAGCCTTCGGACTAGCCGGTCGTACAATGAGCAGTTCTTC.

The chain carries TRBV18 and TRBJ2-5; no reliable D call. The CDR3 is made up of 13 amino acids. V was clipped by 6 bases and J by 1 base, with 9 bases between them. Per germline, CDR1 KGHSH and CDR2 LQKENI. The CDR3 spells CASSRASQETQYF. CDR3 sequence (DNA): TGTGCCAGCTCCCGGGCTTCCCAAGAGACCCAGTACTTC.

J is TRBJ2-3 and V is TRBV2, with D tentatively TRBD2 (6 bases). The CDR3 extends over 14 amino acids. Trimming shortened V by 5 bases and J by 1 base, and 10 bases separated the two germline ends. Germline CDR1 SNHLY, CDR2 FYNNEI. As DNA, the CDR3 is TGTGCCAGCAGTTTTAGCGGAGGCACAGATACGCAGTATTTT. As protein: CASSFSGGTDTQYF.

The rearrangement links TRBV19 to TRBJ2-5, with no clear D. Germline lookup yields CDR1 LNHDA and CDR2 SQIVND (reference sequence). V was trimmed by 3 bases and J by 3 bases, leaving 8 bases between them. This CDR3 contains 13 residues. In nucleotides, the CDR3 is TGTGCCAGTAGTATTTACGGAGAAGAGACCCAGTACTTC. Its protein product is CASSIYGEETQYF.

V and J are TRBV11-3 and TRBJ2-2; 8 bases map to TRBD1. Germline V CDR1 and CDR2: SGHNT, YENEEA. The CDR3 extends over 14 amino acids. With V trimmed by 4 bases and J by 6 bases, 4 bases remained unmatched. The CDR3 DNA sequence: TGTGCCAGCAGCTCTCGGACAGGGCCCGGGGAGCTGTTTTTT. Its protein product is CASSSRTGPGELFF.

The V call is TRBV28, the J call TRBJ2-7; TRBD1 agrees at 11 bases. Germline V gene data show CDR1 as MDHEN and CDR2 as SYDVKM. The junction had 9 bases not matched to a gene; V was cut back by 4 bases and J by 4 bases. The CDR3 runs to 16 residues. The CDR3 sequence: CASSSYRDRGMYEQYF. The CDR3 DNA is TGTGCCAGCAGTTCCTACCGGGACAGGGGGATGTACGAGCAGTACTTC.

This clone was picked up one time. This chain connects TRBV25-1 to TRBJ2-3, with unresolved D. CDR1 and CDR2 (germline): MGHDK, SYGVNS. The ends were cut back, 0 bases at V and 0 bases at J, with 7 bases in the middle. CDR3 length: 15 amino acids. The CDR3 nucleotides read TGTGCCAGCAGTGAATACCGAATGAGCACAGATACGCAGTATTTT. Its protein is CASSEYRMSTDTQYF. Complete variable domain (other parts from reference TRBV25-1 and TRBJ2-3): EADIYQTPRYLVIGTGKKITLECSQTMGHDKMYWYQQDPGMELHLIHYSYGVNSTEKGDLSSESTVSRIRTEHFPLTLESARPSHTSQYLCASSEYRMSTDTQYFGPGTRLTVL.

This chain links TRBV4-1 with TRBJ2-5; either TRBD1 or TRBD2 may supply D (6 bases each). V was pared by 1 base and J by 5 bases, with 17 bases between. Germline V lookup: CDR1 MGHRA, CDR2 YSYEKL. This CDR3 is built from 16 residues. Written as DNA, the CDR3 is TGCGCCAGCAGCCAAGTAACAGGGCAGGGAGGTGAGACCCAGTACTTC. Its translation: CASSQVTGQGGETQYF.

The rearrangement links TRBV7-6 to TRBJ2-1, with D possibly TRBD2 on 7 matching bases. This CDR3 is built from 14 residues. V was pared by 0 bases and J by 6 bases, with 9 bases between. CDR1 SGHVS and CDR2 FNYEAQ come from the germline V gene. The chain's CDR3 is CASSLAGGPNEQFF. The DNA for the CDR3 is TGTGCCAGCAGCTTAGCGGGGGGGCCCAATGAGCAGTTCTTC.

J is TRBJ2-7 and V is TRBV10-3; no firm D call. Germline CDR1 and CDR2: ENHRY and SYGVKD. Trimming removed 3 bases from V and 2 bases from J, with 11 bases in between. The CDR3 is 14 residues long. CDR3 coding DNA: TGTGCCATCAGTGACAGAGGAGAAGCCTACGAGCAGTACTTC. This encodes CAISDRGEAYEQYF.

This chain uses TRBV5-1 with TRBJ2-7; D is uncertain. The CDR3 contains 15 residues. Germline loops: CDR1 SGHRS, CDR2 YFSETQ. Deletions cut 3 bases from V and 0 bases from J, with 13 bases between. The CDR3 sequence is CASSSGGITSYEQYF. The CDR3 nucleotides read TGCGCCAGCAGCTCTGGCGGAATAACCTCCTACGAGCAGTACTTC. Together with reference TRBV5-1 and TRBJ2-7, the CDR3 gives the full variable domain: KAGVTQTPRYLIKTRGQQVTLSCSPISGHRSVSWYQQTPGQGLQFLFEYFSETQRNKGNFPGRFSGRQFSNSRSEMNVSTLELGDSALYLCASSSGGITSYEQYFGPGTRLTVT.

The chain links TRBV6-5 to TRBJ2-7; 8 nucleotides agree with TRBD1. The CDR3 is 14 amino acids. Germline trimming cut 0 bases from V and 3 bases from J; bases unmatched to any gene: 1. Per germline, CDR1 MNHEY and CDR2 SVGAGI. In DNA, the CDR3 is TGTGCCAGCAGTTACTCGACAGGGGACTACGAGCAGTACTTC. This gives the protein CASSYSTGDYEQYF.

The J gene is TRBJ1-5, the V gene TRBV6-1; D is unclear. The CDR3 runs 14 residues. CDR1 MNHNS and CDR2 SASEGT come from the germline V gene. V shed 3 bases and J shed 2 bases, with 8 bases lying between them. The CDR3 DNA reads TGTGCCAGCAGTGATAGGTTTGGCAATCAGCCCCAGCATTTT. Its protein product is CASSDRFGNQPQHF.

J is TRBJ1-3 and V is TRBV10-3; a weak D match, TRBD1 (5 bases). The germline CDR1 and CDR2 sequences are ENHRY and SYGVKD. This CDR3 spans 13 amino acids. In DNA, the CDR3 is TGTGCTGTAGGGGCCTCCTCTGGAAACACCATATATTTT. It is translated as CAVGASSGNTIYF.

The chain carries TRBV3-1 (or the pseudogene TRBV3-2) and TRBJ1-2; D not certain. The CDR3 contains 14 residues. Trimming left V 0 bases short and J 5 bases short, with 10 bases between. Per the germline V gene, CDR1 is LGHDT and CDR2 is YNNKEL (reference sequence). The CDR3: CASSQEGSRYGYTF. CDR3 nucleotides: TGTGCCAGCAGCCAAGAGGGCAGCAGATATGGCTACACCTTC.

The V and J genes are TRBV27 and TRBJ1-6; 7 bases map to TRBD1. The length of the CDR3 is 13 residues. The V gene's germline CDR1 is MNHEY and CDR2 SMNVEV (reference sequence). With 5 bases clipped from V and 14 bases from J, the junction kept 9 bases outside the gene matches. The CDR3 protein is CASSLAGGAALHF. CDR3 sequence (DNA): TGTGCCAGCAGTCTAGCAGGGGGGGCTGCCCTCCACTTT.

V is TRBV7-3 and J is TRBJ2-1; no definite D call. The germline gives CDR1 SGHTA, CDR2 FQGTGA. CDR3 size: 15 residues. The V and J ends lost 4 bases and 4 bases respectively, with 14 bases between them. The CDR3 is CASSSGKTLYNEQFF. CDR3 DNA: TGTGCCAGCAGCTCTGGCAAAACCTTGTACAATGAGCAGTTCTTC. The full variable domain, in which reference TRBV7-3 and TRBJ2-1 provide the parts outside the CDR3, is GAGVSQTPSNKVTEKGKYVELRCDPISGHTALYWYRQSLGQGPEFLIYFQGTGAADDSGLPNDRFFAVRPEGSVSTLKIQRTERGDSAVYLCASSSGKTLYNEQFFGPGTRLTVL.

The chain carries TRBV15 and TRBJ2-2, with 12 bases identical to TRBD1. V trimming: 6 bases; J trimming: 8 bases; junction bases outside the gene matches: 7. Germline V lookup: CDR1 LNHNV, CDR2 YYDKDF (reference sequence). This CDR3 spans 15 amino acids. The CDR3 spells CATSLRDRGRGELFF. CDR3 DNA: TGTGCCACCAGTCTACGGGACAGGGGGCGAGGGGAGCTGTTTTTT.